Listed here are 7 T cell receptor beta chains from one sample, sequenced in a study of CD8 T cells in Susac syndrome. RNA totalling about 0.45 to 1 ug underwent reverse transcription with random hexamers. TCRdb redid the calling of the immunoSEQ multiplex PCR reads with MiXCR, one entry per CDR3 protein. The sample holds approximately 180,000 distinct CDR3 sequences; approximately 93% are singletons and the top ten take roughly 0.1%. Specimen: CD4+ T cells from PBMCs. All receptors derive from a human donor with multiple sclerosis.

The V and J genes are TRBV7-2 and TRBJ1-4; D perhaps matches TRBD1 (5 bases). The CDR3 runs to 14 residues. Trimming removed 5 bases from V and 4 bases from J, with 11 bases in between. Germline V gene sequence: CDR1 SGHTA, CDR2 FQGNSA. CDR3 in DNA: TGTGCCAGCAGCCAGGGACCGATTAATGAAAAACTGTTTTTT. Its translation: CASSQGPINEKLFF.

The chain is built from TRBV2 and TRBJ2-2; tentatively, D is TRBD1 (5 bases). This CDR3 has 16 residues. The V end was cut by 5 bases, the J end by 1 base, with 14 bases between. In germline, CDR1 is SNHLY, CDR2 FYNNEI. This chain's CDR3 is CASSPQGVKNTGELFF. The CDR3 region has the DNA TGTGCCAGCAGTCCGCAAGGGGTCAAGAACACCGGGGAGCTGTTTTTT.

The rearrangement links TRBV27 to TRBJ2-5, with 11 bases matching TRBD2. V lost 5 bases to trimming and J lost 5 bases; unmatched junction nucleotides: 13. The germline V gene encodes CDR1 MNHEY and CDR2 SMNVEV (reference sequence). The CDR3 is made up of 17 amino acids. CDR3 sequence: CASSTSTSGSFAETQYF. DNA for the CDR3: TGTGCCAGCAGTACGTCAACTAGCGGGAGTTTCGCGGAGACCCAGTACTTC.

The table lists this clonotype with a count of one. The CDR3 protein is CASSVATTYTDTQYF. For the CDR3, the DNA is TGTGCCAGCAGCGTAGCGACTACCTACACAGATACGCAGTATTTT. The chain links TRBV9 to TRBJ2-3; D may be TRBD2 (5 bases). The CDR3 runs to 15 residues. V was cut by 0 bases and J by 2 bases, with 10 bases left in between. Per the germline V gene, CDR1 is SGDLS and CDR2 is YYNGEE.

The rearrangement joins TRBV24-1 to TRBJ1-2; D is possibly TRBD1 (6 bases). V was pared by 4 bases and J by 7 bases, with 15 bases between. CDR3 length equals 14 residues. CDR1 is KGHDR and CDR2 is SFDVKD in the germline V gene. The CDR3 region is CATSEPDRNRGYTF. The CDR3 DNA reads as TGTGCCACCAGTGAACCCGACAGGAATCGTGGCTACACCTTC.

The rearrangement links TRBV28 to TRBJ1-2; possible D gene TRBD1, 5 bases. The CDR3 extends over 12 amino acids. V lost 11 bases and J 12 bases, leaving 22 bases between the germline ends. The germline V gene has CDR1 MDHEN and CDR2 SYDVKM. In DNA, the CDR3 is TGTGCCGCGGCCTTAGGGGACTCCAGGCACACCTTC. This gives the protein CAAALGDSRHTF.

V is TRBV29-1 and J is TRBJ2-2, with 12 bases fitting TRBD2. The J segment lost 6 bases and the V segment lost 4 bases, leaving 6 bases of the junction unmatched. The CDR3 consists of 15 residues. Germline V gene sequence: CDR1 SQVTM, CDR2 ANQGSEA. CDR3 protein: CSVGLAGELAGELFF. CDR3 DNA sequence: TGCAGCGTTGGACTAGCGGGAGAATTGGCCGGGGAGCTGTTTTTT.